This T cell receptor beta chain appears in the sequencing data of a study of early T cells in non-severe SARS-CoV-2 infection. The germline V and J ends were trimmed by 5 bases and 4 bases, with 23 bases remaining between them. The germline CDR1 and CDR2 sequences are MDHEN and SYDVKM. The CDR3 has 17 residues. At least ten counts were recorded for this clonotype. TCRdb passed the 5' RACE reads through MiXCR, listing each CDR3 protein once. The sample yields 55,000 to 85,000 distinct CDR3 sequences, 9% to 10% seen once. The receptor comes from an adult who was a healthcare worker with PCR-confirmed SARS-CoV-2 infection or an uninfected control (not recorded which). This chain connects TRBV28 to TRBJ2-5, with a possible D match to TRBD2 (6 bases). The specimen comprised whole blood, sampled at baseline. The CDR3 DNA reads TGTGCCAGCAGTCTAAGTCCTCTAGGACACGGGGGAGAGACCCAGTACTTC. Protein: CASSLSPLGHGGETQYF.